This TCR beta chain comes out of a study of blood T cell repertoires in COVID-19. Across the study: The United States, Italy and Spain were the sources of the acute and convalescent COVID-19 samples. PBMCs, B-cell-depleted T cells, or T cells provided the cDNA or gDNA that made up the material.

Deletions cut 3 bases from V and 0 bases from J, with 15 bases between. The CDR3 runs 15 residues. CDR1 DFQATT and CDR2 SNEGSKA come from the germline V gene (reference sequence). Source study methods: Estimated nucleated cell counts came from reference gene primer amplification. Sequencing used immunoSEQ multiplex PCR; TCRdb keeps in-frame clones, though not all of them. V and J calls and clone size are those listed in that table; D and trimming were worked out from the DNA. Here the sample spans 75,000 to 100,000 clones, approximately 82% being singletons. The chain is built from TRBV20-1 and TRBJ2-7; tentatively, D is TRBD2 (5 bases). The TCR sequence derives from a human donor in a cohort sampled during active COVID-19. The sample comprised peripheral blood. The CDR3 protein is CSASWAREPSYEQYF. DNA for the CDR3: TGCAGTGCTAGTTGGGCCCGGGAACCCTCCTACGAGCAGTACTTC.